This TCR beta chain was found in a study of regulatory T cells in long-lasting Graves disease. Background on the study: By definition, persistent Graves' disease involved antithyroid drugs for over 5 years alongside positive TSH receptor antibodies. General study results and limits: Persistent disease exhibited a predilection for TRBV28, TRBJ1-2 and TRBJ2-5. With approximately 2,800 shared public clonotypes, persistent patients exceeded new patients, who shared over 950.

The time point: persistent/refractory GD, antithyroid drugs over 5 years with positive TRAb. With RNA extracted from PBMCs as input, the TCR library was made. A word on this clonotype: As yet, its antigen is unknown.

CDR3-region Arm-PCR and iRepertoire HTBI primers produced the TCR beta libraries. TCRdb reprocessed the multiplex PCR reads via MiXCR and lists one record per CDR3 protein. Altogether about 450,000 distinct CDR3 sequences are present, about a quarter being singletons, with the ten largest covering approximately 25%. There are 15 residues in the CDR3. Trimming removed 4 bases from V and 1 base from J; junction bases left unmatched: 5. CDR1 is SGHRS, CDR2 YFSETQ, per germline. J is TRBJ2-3 and V is TRBV5-1; 8 bases are shared with TRBD2. This receptor was taken from a female donor with Graves disease. Sequences were derived from peripheral blood mononuclear cells (PBMCs), sampled when the disease was refractory, from a patient treated with antithyroid drugs. Here the CDR3 reads CASSRSGLGTDTQYF. CDR3 sequence (DNA): TGCGCCAGCAGCCGCTCGGGACTAGGCACAGATACGCAGTATTTT.